This T cell receptor (beta chain) emerged from a study of CD4 T cells in relation to SARS-CoV-2 and coronaviruses. For this clone: Its antigen is unidentified.

The CDR3 loop spans 14 amino acids. Per the germline V gene, CDR1 is KGHDR and CDR2 is SFDVKD. Trimming shortened V by 5 bases and J by 2 bases, and 10 bases separated the two germline ends. Unexposed donor CD4+ T cells date from about 2011-2018, before the COVID-19 pandemic. Isolation of CD4+ T cells took place after nine to ten days in culture. Produced via immunoSEQ multiplex PCR; TCRdb's table is partial and in-frame only. The data show approximately 16,000 clones, about four fifths seen once. This sequence originates from a human donor in good health. The sample was CD4+ T cells from PBMCs, cultured in vitro. This chain connects TRBV24-1 to TRBJ2-3; D remains unclear. The CDR3 coding sequence is TGTGCCACCAGTGGTTCAGGAACCACAGATACGCAGTATTTT. It codes for CATSGSGTTDTQYF.